A single sample is the source of the 25 T cell receptor beta chains below, sequenced in a study of breast tumors, draining lymph nodes, adjacent tissues. One entry per CDR3 protein, called by TCRdb with MiXCR from the multiplex PCR reads. Of about 230,000 distinct CDR3 sequences in the sample, about 32% were seen once. Breast cancer patients provided tissue from their axillary draining lymph nodes. Sequencing used axillary lymph node tissue. Receptors were obtained from a female donor with breast cancer. Some clones in this sample may be carry-over from other donors' samples.

This clonotype was observed many times. A much larger clone is a single base away; this may be a read error. J is TRBJ1-2 and V is TRBV20-1, with D possibly being TRBD1 (5 bases). The CDR3 has 15 residues. The V end lost 3 bases, the J end lost 4 bases, and 18 bases lay between the germline ends. The V gene's germline CDR1 is DFQATT and CDR2 SNEGSKA (reference sequence). In nucleotides, the CDR3 is TGCAGTGCTAGGGTCCCGACAGACTACACCTATGGCTACACCTTC. Translating it yields CSARVPTDYTYGYTF.

This clonotype occurred many times. V usage is TRBV9 and J usage is TRBJ1-2; TRBD1 is a possible D gene (6 bases). The V end lost 4 bases, the J end lost 5 bases, and 15 bases lay between the germline ends. The CDR3 is made up of 14 amino acids. Germline values: CDR1 SGDLS, CDR2 YYNGEE. CDR3 loop: CASSSNRDRYGYTF. The CDR3 bases are TGTGCCAGCAGCTCCAACAGGGATAGGTATGGCTACACCTTC.

As regards this clonotype: Sequence at one end of the junction differs from germline and may be a read error. The chain uses TRBV20-1 and TRBJ2-1; D is uncertain. This CDR3 spans 10 amino acids. Germline V lookup: CDR1 DFQATT, CDR2 SNEGSKA (reference sequence). CDR3 DNA: TGCAGTGCCCGCAGGAATGTGCAGTTCTTC. Translating it yields CSARRNVQFF.

As concerns this clonotype: This may stem from a read error, because a much larger clone lies one nucleotide away. This chain joins TRBV6-6 and TRBJ2-1; D unresolved. The CDR3 is 14 amino acids. The germline CDR1 and CDR2 sequences are MNHNY and SVGAGI (reference sequence). Trimming took off 5 bases at V and 0 bases at J, with 8 bases between the two ends. CDR3: CASSHGSSYNEQFF. The CDR3 DNA follows: TGTGCCAGCAGTCACGGCAGCTCCTACAATGAGCAGTTCTTC.

This clonotype was found many times. The chain employs TRBV2 and TRBJ1-2; D is unresolved. There are 13 residues in the CDR3. The V gene's germline CDR1 is SNHLY and CDR2 FYNNEI. V dropped 4 bases and J dropped 8 bases, with 14 bases sitting between them. The CDR3: CASSGVVLRGYTF. DNA of the CDR3: TGTGCCAGCAGTGGTGTGGTACTTAGAGGCTACACCTTC. The full variable domain, completed using reference TRBV2 and TRBJ1-2, is EPEVTQTPSHQVTQMGQEVILRCVPISNHLYFYWYRQILGQKVEFLVSFYNNEISEKSEIFDDQFSVERPDGSNFTLKIRSTKLEDSAMYFCASSGVVLRGYTFGSGTRLTVV.

The rearrangement joins TRBV13 to TRBJ1-6; TRBD1 aligns across 8 bases. After removal of 5 bases from V and 7 bases from J, the junction contained 4 bases not matched to a gene. The V gene's germline CDR1 is PRHDT and CDR2 FYEKMQ (reference sequence). The CDR3 has 14 residues. The CDR3 DNA reads as TGTGCCAGCAGCCTCCAGGGGGCAAATTCACCCCTCCACTTT. Its translation: CASSLQGANSPLHF.

This clonotype was observed at least ten times. Being one base from a much bigger clone, this may be a read error. The V gene is TRBV9, the J gene TRBJ1-2, with unresolved D. CDR1 SGDLS and CDR2 YYNGEE come from the germline V gene. The length of the CDR3 is 15 residues. In nucleotides, the CDR3 is TGTGCCAGCAGCGTATCGGGCGAGGCTAACTATGGCTCCACCTTC. It is translated as CASSVSGEANYGSTF. Full variable domain (missing parts from reference TRBV9 and TRBJ1-2): DSGVTQTPKHLITATGQRVTLRCSPRSGDLSVYWYQQSLDQGLQFLIQYYNGEERAKGNILERFSAQQFPDLHSELNLSSLELGDSALYFCASSVSGEANYGSTFGSGTRLTVV.

Turning to this clonotype: This may come from a read error, since a much larger clone is one base off. The chain recombines TRBV5-5 with TRBJ1-2; 10 nucleotides match TRBD1. CDR3 length: 13 amino acids. The germline V gene encodes CDR1 SGHKS and CDR2 YYEKEE (reference sequence). This CDR3 is CAGRTGTGDGYTF. The CDR3 coding sequence is TGTGCCGGCAGAACCGGGACAGGGGATGGCTACACCTTC.

This sequence joins TRBV18 and TRBJ1-1, with D tentatively TRBD1 (5 bases). V lost 0 bases and J lost 7, with 12 bases in between. This CDR3 is 14 amino acids long. Germline V lookup: CDR1 KGHSH, CDR2 LQKENI. CDR3: CASSPPKGRSEAFF. CDR3 nucleotide sequence: TGTGCCAGCTCACCACCAAAGGGGCGGAGTGAAGCTTTCTTT.

Many counts were recorded for this clonotype. V usage is TRBV9 and J usage is TRBJ2-1; 10 bases align to TRBD2. The V and J ends lost 1 base and 2 bases, in that order; junction bases with no gene match: 3. The length of the CDR3 is 16 residues. From germline, CDR1 is SGDLS and CDR2 YYNGEE. CDR3 coding DNA: TGTGCCAGCAGCGTAAAACTAGCGGGGACCTACAATGAGCAGTTCTTC. This gives the protein CASSVKLAGTYNEQFF. The whole variable domain, filled in from reference TRBV9 and TRBJ2-1, reads DSGVTQTPKHLITATGQRVTLRCSPRSGDLSVYWYQQSLDQGLQFLIQYYNGEERAKGNILERFSAQQFPDLHSELNLSSLELGDSALYFCASSVKLAGTYNEQFFGPGTRLTVL.

V and J are TRBV27 and TRBJ2-2, with 7 bases that match TRBD1. After removal of 6 bases from V and 0 bases from J, the junction contained 4 bases not matched to a gene. Germline V gene lookup returns CDR1 MNHEY and CDR2 SMNVEV (reference sequence). This CDR3 comprises 15 residues. CDR3: CASRPGGTNTGELFF. The CDR3 DNA reads as TGTGCCAGCAGGCCAGGGGGTACGAACACCGGGGAGCTGTTTTTT.

This clonotype was detected many times. This sequence joins TRBV9 and TRBJ1-6; D gene unclear. The CDR3 is made up of 13 amino acids. From germline, CDR1 is SGDLS and CDR2 YYNGEE. V lost 0 bases and J lost 6, with 4 bases in between. CDR3 coding DNA: TGTGCCAGCAGCGTAGGGGGTAATTCACCCCTCCACTTT. Amino acids: CASSVGGNSPLHF.

The chain has TRBV7-8 and TRBJ1-6; no definite D call. CDR3 length: 12 amino acids. Germline lookup yields CDR1 SGHVS and CDR2 FQNEAQ. V was pared by 3 bases and J by 11 bases, with 8 bases between. CDR3 in DNA: TGTGCCAGCAGCTTGGGAAATCCACCCCTCCACTTT. This encodes CASSLGNPPLHF. Together with reference TRBV7-8 and TRBJ1-6, the CDR3 gives the full variable domain: GAGVSQSPRYKVAKRGQDVALRCDPISGHVSLFWYQQALGQGPEFLTYFQNEAQLDKSGLPSDRFFAERPEGSVSTLKIQRTQQEDSAVYLCASSLGNPPLHFGNGTRLTVT.

The chain has TRBV28 and TRBJ2-1; 8 nucleotides agree with TRBD1. CDR3 length: 13 residues. The ends lost 10 bases at V and 2 bases at J; junction bases unmatched: 4. Per the germline V gene, CDR1 is MDHEN and CDR2 is SYDVKM. The CDR3 bases are TGTGCCATACAGGGGGGCCCCTACAATGAGCAGTTCTTC. Its translation is CAIQGGPYNEQFF.

The V call is TRBV15, the J call TRBJ2-3, with a weak D call TRBD2 (6 bases). V was shortened by 3 bases and J by 0 bases, with 13 bases between the two germline ends. Germline CDR1 LNHNV, CDR2 YYDKDF (reference sequence). The CDR3 runs to 16 residues. The CDR3 loop reads CATSSESGTSTDTQYF. The DNA of the CDR3 is TGTGCCACCAGCAGTGAATCCGGGACTAGCACAGATACGCAGTATTTT.

The gene calls are TRBV7-9 and TRBJ2-7; TRBD2 is a possible D gene (6 bases). The CDR3 sequence is 15 residues long. V was trimmed by 5 bases and J by 3 bases, leaving 17 bases between them. In germline, CDR1 is SEHNR, CDR2 FQNEAQ (reference sequence). DNA of the CDR3: TGTGCCAGCAGCCTCAACGGGGGTGGGAACTACGAGCAGTACTTC. Translation: CASSLNGGGNYEQYF.

This clonotype was detected many times. V is TRBV15 and J is TRBJ2-5; TRBD1 or TRBD2 may be the D gene (6 bases each). Germline CDR1 and CDR2: LNHNV and YYDKDF (reference sequence). Trimming removed 1 base at V and 4 bases at J, with 13 bases between. This CDR3 comprises 15 residues. In DNA form, the CDR3 reads TGTGCCACCAGCAGAGCGGGGGCTAGGGGAGAGACCCAGTACTTC. Amino acid sequence: CATSRAGARGETQYF.

This clonotype was observed many times. This rearrangement joins TRBV20-1 to TRBJ1-2; D unclear. The CDR3 extends over 13 amino acids. Germline values: CDR1 DFQATT, CDR2 SNEGSKA (reference sequence). The V end lost 4 bases, the J end lost 2 bases, and 11 bases lay between the germline ends. The CDR3: CSAIAAGNYGYTF. CDR3 nucleotide sequence: TGCAGTGCTATCGCGGCGGGGAACTATGGCTACACCTTC.

There are many counts of this clonotype. The chain recombines TRBV7-2 with TRBJ2-2; D possibly corresponds to TRBD1 (5 bases). The V end was cut by 5 bases, the J end by 2 bases, with 12 bases between. Per the germline V gene, CDR1 is SGHTA and CDR2 is FQGNSA. The CDR3 totals 15 residues. The CDR3 DNA reads as TGTGCCAGCAGCCTCAAGGGGCTAAACACCGGGGAGCTGTTTTTT. Amino acids: CASSLKGLNTGELFF.

This clonotype was counted at least ten times. The chain carries TRBV6-5 and TRBJ1-3; unclear D gene. CDR1 is MNHEY, CDR2 SVGAGI, per germline. The V and J ends lost 0 bases and 0 bases respectively, with 9 bases between them. The CDR3 is made up of 16 amino acids. The CDR3 bases are TGTGCCAGCAGTTACTCGATCAGGAGCTCTGGAAACACCATATATTTT. Translating gives CASSYSIRSSGNTIYF.

Ten or more counts support this clonotype. The V and J genes are TRBV11-2 and TRBJ2-1, with no clear D. V dropped 1 base and J dropped 11 bases, with 18 bases sitting between them. CDR1 and CDR2 (germline): SGHAT, FQNNGV. The CDR3 loop spans 15 amino acids. CDR3 region: CASSLVDGGRSQQFF. Written as DNA, the CDR3 is TGTGCCAGCAGCTTAGTTGACGGTGGCAGGTCCCAGCAGTTCTTC.

This clonotype was seen a handful of times. Possible read error: a much larger clone is one base away. DNA of the CDR3: TGCGCCAGCAGCTCAGAGGGGCATGAAAAACTGTTTTTT. Translated, it gives CASSSEGHEKLFF. The chain has TRBV5-1 and TRBJ1-4; maybe TRBD1 (5 bases). Germline CDR1 reads SGHRS; CDR2 reads YFSETQ. V was shortened by 3 bases and J by 6 bases, with 9 bases between the two germline ends. This CDR3 has 13 amino acids.

This clonotype was seen at least ten times. V usage is TRBV2 and J usage is TRBJ2-1, with D unclear. CDR1 and CDR2 (germline): SNHLY, FYNNEI. The V end lost 4 bases, the J end lost 3 bases, and 13 bases lay between the germline ends. The CDR3 is made up of 15 amino acids. The CDR3 region is CASSAQQLLYNEQFF. In DNA, the CDR3 is TGTGCCAGCAGTGCCCAGCAGCTACTCTACAATGAGCAGTTCTTC.

This clonotype was observed many times. The V call is TRBV5-5, the J call TRBJ1-2, with no clear D. CDR1 is SGHKS, CDR2 YYEKEE, per germline (reference sequence). V lost 0 bases and J 3 bases, leaving 6 bases between the germline ends. The length of the CDR3 is 13 residues. The CDR3 nucleotides are TGTGCCAGCAGCTTGGACAGTTACTATGGCTACACCTTC. It translates to CASSLDSYYGYTF.

This clonotype was recorded many times. CDR3 nucleotide sequence: TGCAGCGTTGGTCTGTCCTACAATGAGCAGTTCTTC. The encoded protein is CSVGLSYNEQFF. The rearrangement links TRBV29-1 to TRBJ2-1, with D unresolved. The CDR3 runs 12 residues. Per germline, CDR1 SQVTM and CDR2 ANQGSEA. V shed 4 bases and J shed 1 base, with 5 bases lying between them.